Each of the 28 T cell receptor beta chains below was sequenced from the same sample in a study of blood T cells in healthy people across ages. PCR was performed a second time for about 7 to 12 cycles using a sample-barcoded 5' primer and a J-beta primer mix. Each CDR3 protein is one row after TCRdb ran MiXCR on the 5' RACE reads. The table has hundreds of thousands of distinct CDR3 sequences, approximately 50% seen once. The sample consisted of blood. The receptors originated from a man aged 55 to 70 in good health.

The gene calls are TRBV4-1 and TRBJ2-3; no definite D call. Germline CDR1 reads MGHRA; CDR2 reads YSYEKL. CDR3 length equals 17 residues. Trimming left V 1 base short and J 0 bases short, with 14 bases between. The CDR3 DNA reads TGCGCCAGCAGCCAAGGACCTCTATCAGCCAGCACAGATACGCAGTATTTT. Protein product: CASSQGPLSASTDTQYF.

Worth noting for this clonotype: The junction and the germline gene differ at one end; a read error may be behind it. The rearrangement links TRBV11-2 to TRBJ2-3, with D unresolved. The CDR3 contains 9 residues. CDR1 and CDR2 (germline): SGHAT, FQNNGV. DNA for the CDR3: TGTGCCAGCAGCTTAGATCGGGTATTT. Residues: CASSLDRVF.

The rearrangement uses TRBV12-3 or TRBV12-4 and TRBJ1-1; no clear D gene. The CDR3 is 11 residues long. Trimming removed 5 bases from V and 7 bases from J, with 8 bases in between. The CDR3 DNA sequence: TGTGCCAGCAGTAGGACGGGTGAAGCTTTCTTT. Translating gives CASSRTGEAFF.

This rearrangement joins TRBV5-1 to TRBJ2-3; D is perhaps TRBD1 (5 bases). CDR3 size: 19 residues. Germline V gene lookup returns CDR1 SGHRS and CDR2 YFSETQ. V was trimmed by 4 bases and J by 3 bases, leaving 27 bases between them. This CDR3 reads CASSPSWGRRQTNTDTQYF. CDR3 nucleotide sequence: TGCGCCAGCAGCCCGTCGTGGGGCCGGCGACAGACAAATACAGATACGCAGTATTTT.

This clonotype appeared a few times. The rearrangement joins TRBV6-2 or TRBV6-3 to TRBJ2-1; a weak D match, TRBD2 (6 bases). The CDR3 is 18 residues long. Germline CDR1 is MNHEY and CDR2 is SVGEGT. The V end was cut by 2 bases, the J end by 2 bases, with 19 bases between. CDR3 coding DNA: TGTGCCAGCAGTTACAATCGGGGGACGTCGGGGACCTACAATGAGCAGTTCTTC. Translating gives CASSYNRGTSGTYNEQFF.

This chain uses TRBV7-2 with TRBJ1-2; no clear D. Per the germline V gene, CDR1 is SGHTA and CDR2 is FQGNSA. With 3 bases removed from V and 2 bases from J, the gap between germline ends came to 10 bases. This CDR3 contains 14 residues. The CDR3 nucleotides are TGTGCCAGCAGCTTGAGCAGTACGAACTATGGCTACACCTTC. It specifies CASSLSSTNYGYTF.

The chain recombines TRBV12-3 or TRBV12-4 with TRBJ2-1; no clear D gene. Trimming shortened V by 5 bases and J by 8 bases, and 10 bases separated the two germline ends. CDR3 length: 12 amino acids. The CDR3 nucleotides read TGTGCCAGCAGTGCCGGGCGATATGAGCAGTTCTTC. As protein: CASSAGRYEQFF.

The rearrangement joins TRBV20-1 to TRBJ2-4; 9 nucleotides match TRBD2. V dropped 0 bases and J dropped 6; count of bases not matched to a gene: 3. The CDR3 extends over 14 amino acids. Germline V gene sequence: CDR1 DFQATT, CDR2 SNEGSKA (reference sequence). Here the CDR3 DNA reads TGCAGTGCTAGAGATTTTAGCGGGGGAAACATTCAGTACTTC. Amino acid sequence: CSARDFSGGNIQYF.

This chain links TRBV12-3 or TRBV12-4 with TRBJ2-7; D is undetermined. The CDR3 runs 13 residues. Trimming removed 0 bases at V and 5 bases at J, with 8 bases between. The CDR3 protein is CASSLARENEQYF. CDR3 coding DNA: TGTGCCAGCAGTTTAGCAAGAGAAAACGAGCAGTACTTC.

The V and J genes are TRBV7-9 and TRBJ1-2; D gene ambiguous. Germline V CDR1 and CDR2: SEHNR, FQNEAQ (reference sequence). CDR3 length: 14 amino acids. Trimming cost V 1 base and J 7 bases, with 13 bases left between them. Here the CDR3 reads CASSLGVPSGGYTF. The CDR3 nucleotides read TGTGCCAGCAGCTTAGGCGTCCCCTCGGGTGGCTACACCTTC. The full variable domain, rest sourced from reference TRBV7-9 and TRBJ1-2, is DTGVSQNPRHKITKRGQNVTFRCDPISEHNRLYWYRQTLGQGPEFLTYFQNEAQLEKSRLLSDRFSAERPKGSFSTLEIQRTEQGDSAMYLCASSLGVPSGGYTFGSGTRLTVV.

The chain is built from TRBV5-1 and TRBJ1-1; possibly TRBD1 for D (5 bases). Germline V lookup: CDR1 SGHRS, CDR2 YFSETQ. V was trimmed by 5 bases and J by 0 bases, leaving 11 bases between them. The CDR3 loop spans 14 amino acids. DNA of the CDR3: TGCGCCAGCAGTGTACAGGCCATGAACACTGAAGCTTTCTTT. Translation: CASSVQAMNTEAFF.

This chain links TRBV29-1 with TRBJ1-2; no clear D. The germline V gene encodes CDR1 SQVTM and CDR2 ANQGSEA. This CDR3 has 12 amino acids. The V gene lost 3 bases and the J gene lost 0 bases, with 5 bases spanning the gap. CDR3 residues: CSVETANYGYTF. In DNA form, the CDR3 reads TGCAGCGTTGAGACGGCTAACTATGGCTACACCTTC.

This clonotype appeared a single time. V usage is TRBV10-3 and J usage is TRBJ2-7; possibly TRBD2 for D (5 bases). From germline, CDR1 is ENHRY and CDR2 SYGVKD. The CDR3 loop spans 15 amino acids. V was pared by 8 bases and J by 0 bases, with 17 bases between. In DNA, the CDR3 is TGTGCCATCTCCGAAGGGCTAGCAGCCTCCTACGAGCAGTACTTC. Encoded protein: CAISEGLAASYEQYF.

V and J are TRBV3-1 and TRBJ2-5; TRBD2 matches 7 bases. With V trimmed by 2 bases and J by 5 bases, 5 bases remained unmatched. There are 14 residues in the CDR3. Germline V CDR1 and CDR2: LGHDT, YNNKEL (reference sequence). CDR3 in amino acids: CASSQTASGETQYF. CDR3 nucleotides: TGTGCCAGCAGCCAAACTGCTAGCGGTGAGACCCAGTACTTC.

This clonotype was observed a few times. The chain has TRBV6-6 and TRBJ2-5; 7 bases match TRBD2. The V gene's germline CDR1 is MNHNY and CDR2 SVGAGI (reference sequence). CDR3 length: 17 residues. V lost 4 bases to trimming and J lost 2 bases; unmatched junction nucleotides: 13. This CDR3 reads CASSFRVRDYQQETQYF. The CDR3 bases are TGTGCCAGCAGTTTCAGGGTCAGGGACTATCAACAAGAGACCCAGTACTTC.

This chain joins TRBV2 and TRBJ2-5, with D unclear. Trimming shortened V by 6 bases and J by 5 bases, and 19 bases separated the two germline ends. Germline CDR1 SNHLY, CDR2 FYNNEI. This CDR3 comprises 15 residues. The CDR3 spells CASRVDGTPRETQYF. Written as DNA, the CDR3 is TGTGCCAGCAGGGTTGACGGAACTCCCCGGGAGACCCAGTACTTC.

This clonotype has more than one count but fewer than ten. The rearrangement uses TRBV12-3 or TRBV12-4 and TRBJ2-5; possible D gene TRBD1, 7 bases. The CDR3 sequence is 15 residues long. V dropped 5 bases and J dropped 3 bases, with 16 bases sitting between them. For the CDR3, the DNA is TGTGCCAGCAGTGCCCAGGGGGGCGGGGAAGAGACCCAGTACTTC. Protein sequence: CASSAQGGGEETQYF.

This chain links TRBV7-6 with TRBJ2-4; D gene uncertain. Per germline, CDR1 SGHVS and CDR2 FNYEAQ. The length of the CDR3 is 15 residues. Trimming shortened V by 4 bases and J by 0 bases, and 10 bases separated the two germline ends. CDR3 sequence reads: CASSSTPLAKNIQYF. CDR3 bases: TGTGCCAGCAGCTCAACACCCCTAGCCAAAAACATTCAGTACTTC.

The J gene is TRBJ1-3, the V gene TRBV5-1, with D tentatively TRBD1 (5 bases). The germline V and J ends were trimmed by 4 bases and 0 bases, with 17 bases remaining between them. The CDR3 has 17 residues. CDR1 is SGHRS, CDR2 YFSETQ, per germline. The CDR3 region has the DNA TGCGCCAGCAGCCCCCGGGGCCAGGCCATCTCTGGAAACACCATATATTTT. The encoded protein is CASSPRGQAISGNTIYF. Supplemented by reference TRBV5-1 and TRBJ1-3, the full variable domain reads KAGVTQTPRYLIKTRGQQVTLSCSPISGHRSVSWYQQTPGQGLQFLFEYFSETQRNKGNFPGRFSGRQFSNSRSEMNVSTLELGDSALYLCASSPRGQAISGNTIYFGEGSWLTVV.

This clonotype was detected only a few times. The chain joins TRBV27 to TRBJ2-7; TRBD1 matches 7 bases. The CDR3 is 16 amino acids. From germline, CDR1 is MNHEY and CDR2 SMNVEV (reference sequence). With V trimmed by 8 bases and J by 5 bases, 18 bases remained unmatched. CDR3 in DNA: TGTGCCAGCGGAAAGAACAGGGGTGGAAGGACGCACGAGCAGTACTTC. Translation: CASGKNRGGRTHEQYF.

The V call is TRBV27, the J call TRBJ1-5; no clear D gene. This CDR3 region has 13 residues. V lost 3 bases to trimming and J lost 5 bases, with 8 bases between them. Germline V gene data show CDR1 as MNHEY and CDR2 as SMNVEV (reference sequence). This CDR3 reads CASSLEYDQPQHF. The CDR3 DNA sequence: TGTGCCAGCAGTTTGGAGTATGATCAGCCCCAGCATTTT.

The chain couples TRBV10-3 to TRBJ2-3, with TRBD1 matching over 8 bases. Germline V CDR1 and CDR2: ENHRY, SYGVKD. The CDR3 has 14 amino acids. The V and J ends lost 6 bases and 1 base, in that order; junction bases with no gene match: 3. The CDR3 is CAIRTGQGTDTQYF. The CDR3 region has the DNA TGTGCCATCAGGACGGGACAGGGCACAGATACGCAGTATTTT.

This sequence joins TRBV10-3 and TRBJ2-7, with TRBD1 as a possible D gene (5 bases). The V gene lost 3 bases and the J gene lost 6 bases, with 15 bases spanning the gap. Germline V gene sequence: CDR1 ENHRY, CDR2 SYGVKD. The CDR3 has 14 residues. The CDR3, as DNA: TGTGCCATCAGTGATTCAGGGTTTCAAGGCGAGCAGTACTTC. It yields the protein CAISDSGFQGEQYF.

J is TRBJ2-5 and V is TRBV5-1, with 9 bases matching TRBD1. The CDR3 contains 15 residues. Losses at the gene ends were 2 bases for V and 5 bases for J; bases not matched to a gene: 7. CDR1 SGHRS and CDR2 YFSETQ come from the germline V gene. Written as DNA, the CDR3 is TGCGCCAGCAGCTTTCACGGGACAGGGCGGGAGACCCAGTACTTC. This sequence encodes CASSFHGTGRETQYF.

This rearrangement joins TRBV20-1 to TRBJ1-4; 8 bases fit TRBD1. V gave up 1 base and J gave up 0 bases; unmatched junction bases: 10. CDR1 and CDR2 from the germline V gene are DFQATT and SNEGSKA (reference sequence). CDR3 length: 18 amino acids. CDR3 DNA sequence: TGCAGTGCTAGAGGGGGTGGGGGACAGGCAGCAACTAATGAAAAACTGTTTTTT. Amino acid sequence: CSARGGGGQAATNEKLFF.

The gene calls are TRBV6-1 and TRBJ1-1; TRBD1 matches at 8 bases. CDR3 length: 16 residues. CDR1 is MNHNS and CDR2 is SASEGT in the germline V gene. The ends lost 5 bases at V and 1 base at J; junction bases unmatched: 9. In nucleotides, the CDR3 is TGTGCCAGCAGTACCCACAGGGGGACGGGGAACACTGAAGCTTTCTTT. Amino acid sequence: CASSTHRGTGNTEAFF.

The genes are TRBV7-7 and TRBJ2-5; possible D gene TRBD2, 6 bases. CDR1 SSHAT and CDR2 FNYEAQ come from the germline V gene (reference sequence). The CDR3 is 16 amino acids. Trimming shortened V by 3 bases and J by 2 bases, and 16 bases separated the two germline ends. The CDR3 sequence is CASSFTVTAGQETQYF. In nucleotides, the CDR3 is TGTGCCAGCAGCTTTACCGTTACTGCGGGGCAAGAGACCCAGTACTTC.

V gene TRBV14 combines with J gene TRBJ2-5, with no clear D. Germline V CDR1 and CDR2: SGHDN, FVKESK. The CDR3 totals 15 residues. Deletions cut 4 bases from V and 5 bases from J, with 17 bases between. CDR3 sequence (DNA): TGTGCCAGCAGCCGAACGCGGCAGTTGAGGGAGACCCAGTACTTC. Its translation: CASSRTRQLRETQYF.